These 7 T cell receptor beta chains share one sample of origin, sequenced in a study of shared clonotypes between healthy human individuals. Clones were read by immunoSEQ multiplex PCR, and TCRdb kept only the in-frame ones, dropping some. The sample includes 850,000 to 1,200,000 clones, about 76% seen only once; the top ten take approximately 1.5%. Material: memory CD4+ T cells sorted from blood. Documented subset: CD45RA-negative fraction. Every receptor here comes from a man in his late teens or twenties in good health.

V usage is TRBV2 and J usage is TRBJ1-1; D is possibly TRBD1 (5 bases). V was trimmed by 3 bases and J by 4 bases, leaving 12 bases between them. Germline CDR1 and CDR2: SNHLY and FYNNEI. There are 14 residues in the CDR3. The CDR3 bases are TGTGCCAGCAGTGACTATGGGGCGCGCACTGAAGCTTTCTTT. Protein product: CASSDYGARTEAFF.

The sample holds one count of this clone. This chain uses TRBV14 with TRBJ2-5; 7 bases fit TRBD1. The CDR3 totals 14 residues. Trimming removed 4 bases from V and 5 bases from J; junction bases left unmatched: 7. The germline CDR1 and CDR2 sequences are SGHDN and FVKESK. CDR3 in amino acids: CASSPTGVVETQYF. CDR3 bases: TGTGCCAGCAGCCCCACAGGGGTTGTGGAGACCCAGTACTTC.

This clone has only one observation. The chain employs TRBV7-8 and TRBJ2-7, with D unresolved. CDR1 SGHVS and CDR2 FQNEAQ come from the germline V gene. The length of the CDR3 is 15 residues. V was shortened by 5 bases and J by 0 bases, with 14 bases between the two germline ends. CDR3 amino acids: CASSPLGPASYEQYF. The CDR3, as DNA: TGTGCCAGCAGCCCCCTTGGGCCAGCCTCCTACGAGCAGTACTTC.

V gene TRBV2 combines with J gene TRBJ2-2, with 11 bases matching TRBD2. Germline V gives CDR1 SNHLY, CDR2 FYNNEI. The CDR3 covers 16 residues. The J segment lost 6 bases and the V segment lost 5 bases, leaving 8 bases of the junction unmatched. CDR3 loop: CASSLSGGAVAGELFF. In DNA form, the CDR3 reads TGTGCCAGCAGTCTTAGCGGGGGGGCGGTCGCCGGGGAGCTGTTTTTT.

J is TRBJ1-2 and V is TRBV28; D ambiguous. This CDR3 has 11 residues. V was pared by 5 bases and J by 7 bases, with 8 bases between. Germline lookup yields CDR1 MDHEN and CDR2 SYDVKM. CDR3 nucleotide sequence: TGTGCCAGCAGTCCGGGGTTTGGCTACACCTTC. Residues: CASSPGFGYTF.

CDR3 in amino acids: CASTSYDGKANYGYTF. The CDR3 bases are TGTGCCAGTACCTCGTATGACGGAAAAGCTAACTATGGCTACACCTTC. This sequence joins TRBV19 and TRBJ1-2; D is unclear. This CDR3 is 16 amino acids long. The germline V gene encodes CDR1 LNHDA and CDR2 SQIVND (reference sequence). Trimming left V 7 bases short and J 0 bases short, with 18 bases between.

The chain combines TRBV5-6 with TRBJ2-1; D is perhaps TRBD1 (5 bases). Per germline, CDR1 SGHDT and CDR2 YYEEEE. The CDR3 contains 15 residues. V was trimmed by 6 bases and J by 0 bases, leaving 13 bases between them. CDR3 protein: CASKGDYFSYNEQFF. DNA of the CDR3: TGTGCCAGCAAAGGGGATTACTTCTCCTACAATGAGCAGTTCTTC.